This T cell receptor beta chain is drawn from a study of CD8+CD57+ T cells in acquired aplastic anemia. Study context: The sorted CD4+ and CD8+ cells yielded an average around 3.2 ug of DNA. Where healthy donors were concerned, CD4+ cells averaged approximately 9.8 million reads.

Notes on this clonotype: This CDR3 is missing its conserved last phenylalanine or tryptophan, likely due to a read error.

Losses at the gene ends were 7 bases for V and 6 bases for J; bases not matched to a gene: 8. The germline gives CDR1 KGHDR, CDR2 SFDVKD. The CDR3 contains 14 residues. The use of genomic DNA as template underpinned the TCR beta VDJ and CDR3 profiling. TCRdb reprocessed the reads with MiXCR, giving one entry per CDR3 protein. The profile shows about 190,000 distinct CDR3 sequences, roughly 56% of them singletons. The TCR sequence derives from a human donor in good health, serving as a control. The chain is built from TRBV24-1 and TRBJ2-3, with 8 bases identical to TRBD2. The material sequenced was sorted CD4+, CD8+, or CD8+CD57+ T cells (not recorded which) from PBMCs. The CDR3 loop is CATRSAGGVDTQYV. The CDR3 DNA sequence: TGTGCCACCAGAAGCGCGGGGGGTGTGGATACGCAGTATGTT.